The rows below give T cell receptor beta chains drawn from one sample of a study of identical twins. From the 5' RACE reads, TCRdb called clonotypes with MiXCR, one entry per CDR3 protein. Found here are around 230,000 distinct CDR3 sequences, around a tenth of them singletons; the top ten hold about 5%. Sequencing input: memory (CD45RO+) T cells sorted from blood. Source of these receptors: a young woman in good health. Each CDR3 is given with its conserved first and last residue. D genes are given only for firm matches. Size is stated for part of the rows, as once, few or many counts, or as a class when the clone is expanded.

clone_size	cdr3_length	d_call	v_call	j_call	cdr3_nt	cdr3_aa
few	15	NA	TRBV21-1	TRBJ1-3	TGTGCCATCGAATACAGGGGATCATCTGGAAACACCATATATTTT	CAIEYRGSSGNTIYF
NA	14	TRBD2	TRBV12-3/TRBV12-4	TRBJ2-7	TGTGCCAGCAGTCACGCGGGGGGAACCTACGAGCAGTACTTC	CASSHAGGTYEQYF
NA	13	NA	TRBV18	TRBJ1-3	TGTGCCAGCATGGGCATTCGTGGAAACACCATATATTTT	CASMGIRGNTIYF
NA	14	TRBD1	TRBV20-1	TRBJ1-2	TGCAGTGCCACAGCCCTGACAGGGGGTCTAGGCTACACCTTC	CSATALTGGLGYTF
few	13	NA	TRBV10-3	TRBJ2-7	TGTGCCACAACTGAACTAGTGAGAAACGAGCAGTACTTC	CATTELVRNEQYF
few	13	NA	TRBV20-1	TRBJ2-1	TGCAGTGCTAGTCTAGCCCCTCCGGATGAGCAGTTCTTC	CSASLAPPDEQFF
NA	14	NA	TRBV20-1	TRBJ2-7	TGCAGTGCTAGAGATTGGGATTTGGGACACGAGCAGTACTTC	CSARDWDLGHEQYF
NA	13	NA	TRBV6-5	TRBJ1-1	TGTGCCAGCAGTTACCCCGAGGGTACTGAAGCTTTCTTT	CASSYPEGTEAFF
many	18	NA	TRBV4-3	TRBJ1-4	TGCGCCAGCAGCTTTCAACAGGGAGCCCTTGCAACTAATGAAAAACTGTTTTTT	CASSFQQGALATNEKLFF
few	10	NA	TRBV20-1	TRBJ1-2	TGCAGTGCTGGCGACTATGGCTACACCTTC	CSAGDYGYTF
few	16	TRBD2	TRBV2	TRBJ2-3	TGTGCCAGCAGCCCGGGACTAGCGGGAGCTAAAGATACGCAGTATTTT	CASSPGLAGAKDTQYF
NA	15	TRBD2	TRBV2	TRBJ2-7	TGTGCCAGCAGTCTAGGACTAGCCAGGCGCGTCGAGCAGTACTTC	CASSLGLARRVEQYF
many	15	NA	TRBV5-1	TRBJ1-1	TGCGCCAGCAGCCTCGGACGGACGTTGAACACTGAAGCTTTCTTT	CASSLGRTLNTEAFF
NA	15	TRBD1	TRBV18	TRBJ2-7	TGTGCCAGCTCACCGGGACAGGGGAATTACTACGAGCAGTACTTC	CASSPGQGNYYEQYF
few	14	TRBD1	TRBV6-2/TRBV6-3	TRBJ1-2	TGTGCCAGCAGTCGCGGGACAGAAAACTATGGCTACACCTTC	CASSRGTENYGYTF
NA	16	NA	TRBV6-5	TRBJ2-2	TGTGCCAGCAGTTACTCGGGACTTACGAACACCGGGGAGCTGTTTTTT	CASSYSGLTNTGELFF
many	13	NA	TRBV5-5	TRBJ2-2	TGTGCCAGCAGCTCTGATCACACCGGGGAGCTGTTTTTT	CASSSDHTGELFF
NA	15	TRBD2	TRBV7-2	TRBJ2-3	TGTGCCAGCACCCGGGAGGTTATTAGCACAGATACGCAGTATTTT	CASTREVISTDTQYF
few	13	NA	TRBV29-1	TRBJ2-3	TGCAGCGTTGATGGCCTAGCTAGAGATACGCAGTATTTT	CSVDGLARDTQYF
NA	14	NA	TRBV5-1	TRBJ1-4	TGCGCCAGCAGCTTGGCAGTTCGGGGGGAAAAACTGTTTTTT	CASSLAVRGEKLFF
few	18	NA	TRBV11-2	TRBJ2-7	TGTGCCAGCAGCTTTCGTCAGGGTCTTGAGCGGAGCTATTACGAGCAGTACTTC	CASSFRQGLERSYYEQYF
few	14	NA	TRBV30	TRBJ2-1	TGTGCCTGGAGTTGGGGGTTCTCCTACAATGAGCAGTTCTTC	CAWSWGFSYNEQFF
NA	15	NA	TRBV5-1	TRBJ2-7	TGCGCCAGCAGCTCGTCCTCTTTGAGCTCCTACGAGCAGTACTTC	CASSSSSLSSYEQYF
few	13	NA	TRBV25-1	TRBJ1-1	TGTGCCAGCAGCCTTTTCATGGACACTGAAGCTTTCTTT	CASSLFMDTEAFF
NA	14	NA	TRBV10-3	TRBJ2-5	TGTGCCATCAGGGACAGACTAGCTGAAGAGACCCAGTACTTC	CAIRDRLAEETQYF
NA	16	NA	TRBV20-1	TRBJ1-1	TGCAGTGCTAGAGTGGGATGGGGCGGAGGTAACACTGAAGCTTTCTTT	CSARVGWGGGNTEAFF
NA	16	TRBD2	TRBV7-9	TRBJ2-3	TGTGCCAGCAGCGAAGGACTAGCGAAGTTCACAGATACGCAGTATTTT	CASSEGLAKFTDTQYF
few	12	NA	TRBV5-1	TRBJ1-1	TGCGCCAGCAGCTTGAAGGACGGTGAAGCTTTCTTT	CASSLKDGEAFF
many	13	TRBD1	TRBV12-3/TRBV12-4	TRBJ1-5	TGTGCCAGCAGACCGGGACAGGCGCAGCCCCAGCATTTT	CASRPGQAQPQHF
few	16	NA	TRBV12-3/TRBV12-4	TRBJ2-3	TGTGCCAGCAGTGCACACCCTGGGGTGGCCACAGATACGCAGTATTTT	CASSAHPGVATDTQYF
many	18	NA	TRBV21-1	TRBJ1-5	TGTGCCAGCAGCAAAAGCCGTGGGGTTTTCCATACCAATCAGCCCCAGCATTTT	CASSKSRGVFHTNQPQHF
NA	14	NA	TRBV5-1	TRBJ2-3	TGCGCCAGCAGCTTGAGCTGGGTTTCAGATACGCAGTATTTT	CASSLSWVSDTQYF
few	15	NA	TRBV4-2	TRBJ1-1	TGTGCCAGCAGCCTCACGGTCAGCTTGGACACTGAAGCTTTCTTT	CASSLTVSLDTEAFF
NA	16	NA	TRBV7-9	TRBJ1-4	TGTGCCAGCAGCTTCAATAACGTAGGGAGGACTGAAAAACTGTTTTTT	CASSFNNVGRTEKLFF
many	14	NA	TRBV10-3	TRBJ1-2	TGTGCCATCAATTTACAGGGCTTCGGAGATGGCTACACCTTC	CAINLQGFGDGYTF
few	14	TRBD1	TRBV7-2	TRBJ1-1	TGTGCCAGCAGCTTAGAGACAGGGATCACTGAAGCTTTCTTT	CASSLETGITEAFF
NA	18	TRBD2	TRBV11-2	TRBJ2-3	TGTGCCAGCAGCTTAGATCAACGGGAGGGCTCTCATGCAGATACGCAGTATTTT	CASSLDQREGSHADTQYF
NA	14	TRBD1	TRBV20-1	TRBJ2-7	TGCAGTGCTAGACCCGGGGACAGGGGTTTCGGGCAGTACTTC	CSARPGDRGFGQYF
many	13	NA	TRBV2	TRBJ2-7	TGTGCTACTTGGACAGTTACCAGCTACGAGCAGTACTTC	CATWTVTSYEQYF
NA	12	NA	TRBV20-1	TRBJ2-3	TGCAGTGCCCCGGACACAAAAGATACGCAGTATTTT	CSAPDTKDTQYF
NA	16	NA	TRBV6-4	TRBJ2-1	TGTGCCAGCAGTTCGATATTGAAAACAGGGCGAGATGAGCAGTTCTTC	CASSSILKTGRDEQFF
NA	16	TRBD2	TRBV6-5	TRBJ2-7	TGTGCCAGCAGTTACGATCCTGGGACTAGCTTGAACGAGCAGTACTTC	CASSYDPGTSLNEQYF
NA	13	NA	TRBV7-6	TRBJ2-3	TGTGCCACATCCCGACGGTTCACAGATACGCAGTATTTT	CATSRRFTDTQYF
NA	15	TRBD2	TRBV7-2	TRBJ2-7	TGTGCCAGCAGCTTAGAGGCGGGAGGGCCCTACGAGCAGTACTTC	CASSLEAGGPYEQYF
NA	17	TRBD1	TRBV5-6	TRBJ2-7	TGTGCCAGCAGCTTGGTCGAGTGGGACAGGCCCCCCTACGAGCAGTACTTC	CASSLVEWDRPPYEQYF
few	19	TRBD2	TRBV15	TRBJ2-5	TGTGCCACCAGCACCCACCCGGGACTAGCGGTACCCTACCAAGAGACCCAGTACTTC	CATSTHPGLAVPYQETQYF
NA	15	NA	TRBV5-8	TRBJ1-5	TGTGCCAGCAGACCCCGGGCCCAACGTGATCAGCCCCAGCATTTT	CASRPRAQRDQPQHF
NA	13	NA	TRBV12-3/TRBV12-4	TRBJ1-2	TGTGCCAGCAGTCCTACGACGGAATATGGCTACACCTTC	CASSPTTEYGYTF
few	15	TRBD2	TRBV5-6	TRBJ2-5	TGTGCCAGCAGCTCTGGACTAGACCCCCAAGAGACCCAGTACTTC	CASSSGLDPQETQYF
few	12	NA	TRBV20-1	TRBJ1-1	TGCAGTGCTGGCAGGGCGGGAACTGAAGCTTTCTTT	CSAGRAGTEAFF
few	14	NA	TRBV7-9	TRBJ2-7	TGTGCCAGCAGCCGCTTTACAGGCTCCCACGAGCAGTACTTC	CASSRFTGSHEQYF
many	14	NA	TRBV12-3/TRBV12-4	TRBJ2-3	TGTGCCAGCAGTTCTCAAGGAAGTGGTTTTACGCAGTATTTT	CASSSQGSGFTQYF
many	12	NA	TRBV10-3	TRBJ1-2	TGTGCCATCAGCGAGGGGTCCTATGGCTACACCTTC	CAISEGSYGYTF
NA	15	TRBD2	TRBV20-1	TRBJ2-5	TGCAGTGCCCAATTTCTAGCGGGAGACGGGGAGACCCAGTACTTC	CSAQFLAGDGETQYF
few	17	TRBD2	TRBV4-1	TRBJ2-1	TGCGCCAGCAGCCGATTCGGGACTAGCGGGGGGGCAGGTGAGCAGTTCTTC	CASSRFGTSGGAGEQFF
few	15	NA	TRBV23-1	TRBJ1-5	TGCGCCAGCAGTCTCACGGGTTATGGGGGTCAGCCCCAGCATTTT	CASSLTGYGGQPQHF
NA	15	TRBD2	TRBV10-3	TRBJ2-1	TGTGCCATCAGGCCGGGGGGGACACACACAAATGAGCAGTTCTTC	CAIRPGGTHTNEQFF